This T cell receptor (beta chain) comes out of a study of CD8 T cells in ankylosing spondylitis. CDR3 length equals 14 residues. Trimming took off 0 bases at V and 0 bases at J, with 5 bases between the two ends. Germline V lookup: CDR1 SGHRS, CDR2 YFSETQ. TCRdb reanalysed the 5' RACE reads using MiXCR and keeps one entry per CDR3 protein. This sample yields about 66,000 distinct CDR3 sequences, of which around 6.4% are seen a single time; approximately 5% belongs to the top ten. This clonotype was recorded at least ten times. Specimen: synovial fluid, either unsorted or a sorted T cell fraction (not recorded which). The rearrangement uses TRBV5-1 and TRBJ2-3; D gene unclear. The TCR sequence derives from a male donor with ankylosing spondylitis. CDR3 region: CASSLAGSTDTQYF. The DNA for the CDR3 is TGCGCCAGCAGCTTGGCCGGGAGCACAGATACGCAGTATTTT.